Shown below are 20 T cell receptor beta chains from a single sample sequenced in a study of blood T cell repertoires in COVID-19. The table came from immunoSEQ multiplex PCR; TCRdb's copy has only in-frame clones and leaves some out. The sample contains 200,000 or so clones, roughly 82% of which appear only once. The specimen was peripheral blood. The source is a human donor in a cohort sampled during active COVID-19.

This clone was detected only once. V usage is TRBV18 and J usage is TRBJ2-4; no clear D gene. V gave up 3 bases and J gave up 0 bases, with 9 bases separating them. CDR3 length: 15 amino acids. Germline V CDR1 and CDR2: KGHSH, LQKENI. CDR3 bases: TGTGCCAGCTCACCGAGAGATATAGCCAAAAACATTCAGTACTTC. Translation gives CASSPRDIAKNIQYF.

This chain links TRBV28 with TRBJ2-7; D may be TRBD1 (6 bases). The CDR3 has 14 amino acids. Germline assignment: CDR1 MDHEN and CDR2 SYDVKM. Trimming left V 1 base short and J 5 bases short, with 12 bases between. CDR3 DNA: TGTGCCAGCAGTTTATCACAGGGCCACCACGAGCAGTACTTC. Its translation is CASSLSQGHHEQYF.

The chain employs TRBV4-1 and TRBJ1-4, with 7 bases fitting TRBD1. V shed 2 bases and J 0 bases; nucleotides not matched to a gene: 12. Germline CDR1 is MGHRA and CDR2 is YSYEKL. The CDR3 spans 19 residues. This CDR3 reads CASSQRIRDSHATNEKLFF. The CDR3 nucleotides are TGCGCCAGCAGCCAAAGGATCCGGGACAGCCATGCAACTAATGAAAAACTGTTTTTT.

The chain recombines TRBV27 with TRBJ1-1, with 8 bases matching TRBD1. Germline-derived CDR1 and CDR2 are MNHEY and SMNVEV (reference sequence). The CDR3 sequence is 18 residues long. The ends lost 5 bases at V and 3 bases at J; junction bases unmatched: 17. CDR3 in DNA: TGTGCCAGCAGTCCACTCCGGGACAGGTTGAAGGGGGACACTGAAGCTTTCTTT. Translated, it gives CASSPLRDRLKGDTEAFF.

The genes are TRBV4-2 and TRBJ2-2; 7 nucleotides agree with TRBD2. The germline V gene encodes CDR1 LGHNA and CDR2 YNFKEQ. The CDR3 sequence is 16 residues long. V trimming: 4 bases; J trimming: 3 bases; junction bases outside the gene matches: 8. CDR3 nucleotides: TGTGCCAGCAGCCCTCGGACTAGTAAGGACACCGGGGAGCTGTTTTTT. It specifies CASSPRTSKDTGELFF.

In this sample, this clone turned up many times. The rearrangement uses TRBV24-1 and TRBJ1-1, with no clear D. CDR3 length: 13 residues. Trimming removed 5 bases at V and 4 bases at J, with 10 bases between. The germline V gene encodes CDR1 KGHDR and CDR2 SFDVKD. This chain's CDR3 is CATSGGGITEAFF. The CDR3 DNA follows: TGTGCCACCAGTGGGGGAGGAATCACTGAAGCTTTCTTT.

CDR3 nucleotide sequence: TGTGCCAGCAGCCCCTCTCTTTTAGCGGGGACCGGGGAGCTGTTTTTT. Its protein is CASSPSLLAGTGELFF. The rearrangement uses TRBV7-9 and TRBJ2-2, with 8 positions matching TRBD2. This CDR3 spans 16 amino acids. CDR1 is SEHNR, CDR2 FQNEAQ, per germline (reference sequence). Losses at the gene ends were 5 bases for V and 5 bases for J; bases not matched to a gene: 10.

The chain couples TRBV9 to TRBJ2-1; 8 positions match TRBD2. This CDR3 is built from 15 residues. The germline CDR1 and CDR2 sequences are SGDLS and YYNGEE. Trimming cost V 0 bases and J 9 bases; bases outside gene matches: 8. CDR3 loop: CASSVGKRELSEQFF. DNA for the CDR3: TGTGCCAGCAGCGTAGGAAAGCGGGAGTTAAGTGAGCAGTTCTTC.

The chain employs TRBV24-1 and TRBJ2-1; 12 positions match TRBD1. The V and J ends lost 7 bases and 10 bases, in that order; junction bases with no gene match: 7. This CDR3 has 14 residues. Germline V gene lookup returns CDR1 KGHDR and CDR2 SFDVKD. The CDR3 region is CATRDSGTGGEQFF. The CDR3 DNA reads as TGTGCCACCAGGGACTCCGGGACAGGGGGCGAGCAGTTCTTC.

V usage is TRBV7-9 and J usage is TRBJ2-5; 11 nucleotides line up with TRBD1. The CDR3 extends over 17 amino acids. With 4 bases clipped from V and 9 bases from J, the junction kept 16 bases outside the gene matches. Per the germline V gene, CDR1 is SEHNR and CDR2 is FQNEAQ (reference sequence). This CDR3 is CASSSDRGLSAGGPQYF. The DNA of the CDR3 is TGTGCCAGCAGCTCGGACAGGGGGCTTTCGGCGGGAGGTCCCCAGTACTTC.

The chain joins TRBV5-5 to TRBJ1-6; no clear D. Germline CDR1 SGHKS, CDR2 YYEKEE (reference sequence). V was pared by 2 bases and J by 0 bases, with 9 bases between. The CDR3 sequence is 16 residues long. CDR3 nucleotides: TGTGCCAGCAGCTTATTTCCCTACTCCTATAATTCACCCCTCCACTTT. Translated, it gives CASSLFPYSYNSPLHF.

This clone was seen once. V and J are TRBV10-3 and TRBJ2-3; 10 bases map to TRBD1. J was trimmed by 2 bases and V by 4 bases; bases with no gene match: 3. Germline-derived CDR1 and CDR2 are ENHRY and SYGVKD. This CDR3 region has 15 residues. The CDR3, as DNA: TGTGCCATCAGTGCCGGGACAGGGGACACAGATACGCAGTATTTT. It yields the protein CAISAGTGDTDTQYF.

This chain links TRBV24-1 with TRBJ1-2; D uncertain. Germline CDR1 reads KGHDR; CDR2 reads SFDVKD. Trimming removed 3 bases from V and 6 bases from J, with 10 bases in between. This CDR3 is built from 13 residues. The CDR3: CATSDLSRDGYTF. DNA of the CDR3: TGTGCCACCAGTGATCTCTCTCGGGATGGCTACACCTTC.

The chain joins TRBV18 to TRBJ1-5; TRBD1 is a possible D gene (6 bases). V was cut by 4 bases and J by 5 bases, with 9 bases left in between. Germline-derived CDR1 and CDR2 are KGHSH and LQKENI. The CDR3 loop spans 13 amino acids. CDR3 DNA sequence: TGTGCCAGCTCACGGGACACAGATCAGCCCCAGCATTTT. Translating it yields CASSRDTDQPQHF.

The chain is built from TRBV30 and TRBJ1-2; D remains ambiguous. CDR1 is GTSNPN, CDR2 SVGIG, per germline (reference sequence). The CDR3 spans 15 residues. V shed 2 bases and J shed 2 bases, with 15 bases lying between them. The CDR3 DNA sequence: TGTGCCTGGAGTCGTCTTAGAAGCCGCAACTATGGCTACACCTTC. Its translation: CAWSRLRSRNYGYTF. Together with reference TRBV30 and TRBJ1-2, the CDR3 gives the full variable domain: SQTIHQWPATLVQPVGSPLSLECTVEGTSNPNLYWYRQAAGRGLQLLFYSVGIGQISSEVPQNLSASRPQDRQFILSSKKLLLSDSGFYLCAWSRLRSRNYGYTFGSGTRLTVV.

V and J are TRBV18 and TRBJ2-3, with D perhaps TRBD1 (6 bases). Per germline, CDR1 KGHSH and CDR2 LQKENI. Trimming cost V 6 bases and J 4 bases, with 8 bases left between them. The CDR3 has 12 amino acids. CDR3 in amino acids: CASSKGADTQYF. The CDR3 nucleotides are TGTGCCAGCTCCAAGGGGGCAGATACGCAGTATTTT.

This chain uses TRBV19 with TRBJ1-4; D uncertain. Trimming cost V 7 bases and J 5 bases, with 17 bases left between them. The CDR3 totals 15 residues. Germline V gene data show CDR1 as LNHDA and CDR2 as SQIVND (reference sequence). CDR3: CASTRYGRENEKLFF. The CDR3 DNA is TGTGCCAGTACCAGATACGGACGGGAGAATGAAAAACTGTTTTTT.

This clone was counted once. This specimen includes other DNA sequences encoding the same CDR3. This chain links TRBV18 with TRBJ1-1; 8 bases line up with TRBD1. The CDR3 consists of 13 residues. With V trimmed by 6 bases and J by 1 base, 1 base remained unmatched. CDR1 and CDR2 from the germline V gene are KGHSH and LQKENI. CDR3 in amino acids: CASSGQGNTEAFF. CDR3 DNA: TGTGCCAGCTCCGGACAGGGGAACACTGAAGCTTTCTTT.

The chain joins TRBV28 to TRBJ1-2; 7 bases align to TRBD1. The CDR3 consists of 17 residues. The ends lost 3 bases at V and 5 bases at J; junction bases unmatched: 15. Germline V gene sequence: CDR1 MDHEN, CDR2 SYDVKM. The chain's CDR3 is CASSFGGTGDPRYGYTF. CDR3 in DNA: TGTGCCAGCAGTTTTGGGGGAACAGGGGACCCTAGGTATGGCTACACCTTC.

The genes are TRBV9 and TRBJ2-3, with 8 bases identical to TRBD2. Germline CDR1 reads SGDLS; CDR2 reads YYNGEE. CDR3 length: 15 residues. V shed 4 bases, J shed 2 bases, and the junction held 6 bases outside the gene matches. Written as DNA, the CDR3 is TGTGCCAGCAGCCACGGGGGGGGCCTCACAGATACGCAGTATTTT. Encoded protein: CASSHGGGLTDTQYF.